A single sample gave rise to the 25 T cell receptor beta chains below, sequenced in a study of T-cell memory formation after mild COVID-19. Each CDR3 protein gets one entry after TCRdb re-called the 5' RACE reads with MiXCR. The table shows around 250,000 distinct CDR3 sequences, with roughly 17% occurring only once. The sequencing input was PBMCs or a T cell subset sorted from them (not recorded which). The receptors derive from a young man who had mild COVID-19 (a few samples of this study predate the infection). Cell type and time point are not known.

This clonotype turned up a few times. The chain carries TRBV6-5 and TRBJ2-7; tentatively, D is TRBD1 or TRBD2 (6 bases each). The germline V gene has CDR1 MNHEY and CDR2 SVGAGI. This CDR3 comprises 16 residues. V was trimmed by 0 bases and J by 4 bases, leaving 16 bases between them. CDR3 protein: CASSYSPDPGAYEQYF. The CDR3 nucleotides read TGTGCCAGCAGTTACTCCCCCGATCCGGGGGCGTACGAGCAGTACTTC.

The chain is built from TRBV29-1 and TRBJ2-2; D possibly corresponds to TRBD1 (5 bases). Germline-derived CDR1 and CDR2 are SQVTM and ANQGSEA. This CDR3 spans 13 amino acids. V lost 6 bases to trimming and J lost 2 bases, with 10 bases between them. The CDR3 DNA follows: TGCAGCGTACGACAGACCAACACCGGGGAGCTGTTTTTT. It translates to CSVRQTNTGELFF.

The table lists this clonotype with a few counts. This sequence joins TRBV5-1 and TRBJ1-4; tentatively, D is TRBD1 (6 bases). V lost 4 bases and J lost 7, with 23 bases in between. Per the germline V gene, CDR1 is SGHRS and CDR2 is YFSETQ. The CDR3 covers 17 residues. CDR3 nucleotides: TGCGCCAGCAGCCCTACCGGGACACCATTCTCGGGTGAAAAACTGTTTTTT. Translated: CASSPTGTPFSGEKLFF. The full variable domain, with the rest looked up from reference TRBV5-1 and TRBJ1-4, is KAGVTQTPRYLIKTRGQQVTLSCSPISGHRSVSWYQQTPGQGLQFLFEYFSETQRNKGNFPGRFSGRQFSNSRSEMNVSTLELGDSALYLCASSPTGTPFSGEKLFFGSGTQLSVL.

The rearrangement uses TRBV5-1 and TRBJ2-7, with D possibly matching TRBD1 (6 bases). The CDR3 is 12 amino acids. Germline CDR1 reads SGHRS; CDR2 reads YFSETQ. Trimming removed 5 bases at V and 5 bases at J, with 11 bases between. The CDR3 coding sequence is TGCGCCAGCAGTTTTCGACAGGACGAGCAGTACTTC. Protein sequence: CASSFRQDEQYF.

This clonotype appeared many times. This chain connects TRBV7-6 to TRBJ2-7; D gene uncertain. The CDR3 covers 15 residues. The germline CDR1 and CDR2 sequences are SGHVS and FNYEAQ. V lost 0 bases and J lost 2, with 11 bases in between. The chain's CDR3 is CASSLAVGWTYEQYV. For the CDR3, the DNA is TGTGCCAGCAGCTTAGCGGTGGGGTGGACCTACGAGCAGTACGTC.

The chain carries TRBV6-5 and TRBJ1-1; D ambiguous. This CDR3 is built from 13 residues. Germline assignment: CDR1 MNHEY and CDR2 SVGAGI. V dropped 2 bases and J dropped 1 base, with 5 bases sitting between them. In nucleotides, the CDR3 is TGTGCCAGCAGTTACACACGGAACACTGAAGCTTTCTTT. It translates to CASSYTRNTEAFF.

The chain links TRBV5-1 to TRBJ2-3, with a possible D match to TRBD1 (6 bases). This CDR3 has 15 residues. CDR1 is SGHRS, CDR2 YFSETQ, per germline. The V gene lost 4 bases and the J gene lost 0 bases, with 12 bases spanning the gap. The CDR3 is CASSTNRASTDTQYF. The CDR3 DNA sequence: TGCGCCAGCAGCACCAACAGGGCGAGCACAGATACGCAGTATTTT.

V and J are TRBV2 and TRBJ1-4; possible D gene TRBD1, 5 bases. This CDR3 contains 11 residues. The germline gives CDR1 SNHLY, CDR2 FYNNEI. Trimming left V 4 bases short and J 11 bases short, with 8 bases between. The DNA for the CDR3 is TGTGCCAGCAGTGGGGGGAGGAAACTGTTTTTT. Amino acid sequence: CASSGGRKLFF.

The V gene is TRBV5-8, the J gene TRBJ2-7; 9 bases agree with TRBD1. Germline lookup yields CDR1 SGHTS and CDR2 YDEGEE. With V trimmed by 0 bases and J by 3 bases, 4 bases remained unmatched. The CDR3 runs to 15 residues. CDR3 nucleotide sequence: TGTGCCAGCAGCTTGGAGAACAGGGGGCTCTACGAGCAGTACGTC. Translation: CASSLENRGLYEQYV.

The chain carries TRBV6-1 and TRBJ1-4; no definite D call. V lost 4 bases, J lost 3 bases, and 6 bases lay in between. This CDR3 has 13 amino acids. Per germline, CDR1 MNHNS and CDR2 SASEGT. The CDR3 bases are TGTGCCAGCAGTGTGGACCCTAATGAAAAACTGTTTTTT. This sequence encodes CASSVDPNEKLFF.

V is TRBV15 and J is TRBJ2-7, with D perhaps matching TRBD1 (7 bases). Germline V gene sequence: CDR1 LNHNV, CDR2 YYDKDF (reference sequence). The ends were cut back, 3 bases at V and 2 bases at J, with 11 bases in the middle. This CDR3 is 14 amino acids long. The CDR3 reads CATSSAGQTYEQYF. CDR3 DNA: TGTGCCACCAGCAGTGCGGGACAGACCTACGAGCAGTACTTC.

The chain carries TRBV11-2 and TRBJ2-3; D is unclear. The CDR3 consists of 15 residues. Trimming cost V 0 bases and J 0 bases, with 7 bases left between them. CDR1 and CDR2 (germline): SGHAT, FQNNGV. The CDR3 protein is CASSLDWGSTDTQYF. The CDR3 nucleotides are TGTGCCAGCAGCTTAGATTGGGGTAGCACAGATACGCAGTATTTT.

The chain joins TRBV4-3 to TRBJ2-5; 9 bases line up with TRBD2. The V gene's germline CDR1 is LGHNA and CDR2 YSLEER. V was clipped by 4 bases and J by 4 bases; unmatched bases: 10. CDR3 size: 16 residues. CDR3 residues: CASSPLAGGPGETQYF. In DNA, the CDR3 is TGCGCCAGCAGCCCCCTGGCGGGGGGGCCTGGAGAGACCCAGTACTTC.

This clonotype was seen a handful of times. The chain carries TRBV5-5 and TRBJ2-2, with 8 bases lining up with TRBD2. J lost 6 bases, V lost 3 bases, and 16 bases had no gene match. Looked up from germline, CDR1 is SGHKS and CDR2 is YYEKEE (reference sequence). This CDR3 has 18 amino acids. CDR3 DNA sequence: TGTGCCAGCAGCTCCGCCCAGGGCGCGGGGGGCCGGTCCGGGGAGCTGTTTTTT. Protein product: CASSSAQGAGGRSGELFF.

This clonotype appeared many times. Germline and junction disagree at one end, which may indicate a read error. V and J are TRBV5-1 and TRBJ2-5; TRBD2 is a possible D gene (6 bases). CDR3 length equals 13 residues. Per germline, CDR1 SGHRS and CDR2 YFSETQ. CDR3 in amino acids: CASSLGGEETQYF. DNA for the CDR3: TGTGCCAGCAGCTTAGGAGGGGAAGAGACCCAGTACTTC. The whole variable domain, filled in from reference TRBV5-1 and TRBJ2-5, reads KAGVTQTPRYLIKTRGQQVTLSCSPISGHRSVSWYQQTPGQGLQFLFEYFSETQRNKGNFPGRFSGRQFSNSRSEMNVSTLELGDSALYLCASSLGGEETQYFGPGTRLLVL.

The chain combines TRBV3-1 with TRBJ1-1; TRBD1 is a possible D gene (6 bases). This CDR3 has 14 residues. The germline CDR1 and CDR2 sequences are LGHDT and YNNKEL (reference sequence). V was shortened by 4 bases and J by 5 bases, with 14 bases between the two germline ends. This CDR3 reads CASSPGGGGTEAFF. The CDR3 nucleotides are TGTGCCAGCAGCCCTGGGGGCGGCGGGACTGAAGCTTTCTTT. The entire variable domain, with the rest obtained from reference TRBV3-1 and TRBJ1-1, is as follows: DTAVSQTPKYLVTQMGNDKSIKCEQNLGHDTMYWYKQDSKKFLKIMFSYNNKELIINETVPNRFSPKSPDKAHLNLHINSLELGDSAVYFCASSPGGGGTEAFFGQGTRLTVV.

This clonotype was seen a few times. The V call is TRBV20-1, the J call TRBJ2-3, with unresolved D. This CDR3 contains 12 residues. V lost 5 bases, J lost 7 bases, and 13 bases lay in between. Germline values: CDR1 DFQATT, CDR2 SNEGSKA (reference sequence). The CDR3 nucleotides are TGCAGTGCTGGTGGACCGAGCCATACGCAGTATTTT. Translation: CSAGGPSHTQYF.

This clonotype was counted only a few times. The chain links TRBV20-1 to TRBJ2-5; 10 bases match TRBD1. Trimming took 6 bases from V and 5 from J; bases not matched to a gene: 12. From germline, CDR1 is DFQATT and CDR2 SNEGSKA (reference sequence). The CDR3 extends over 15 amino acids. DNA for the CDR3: TGCAGTGCAAGCACCGGGACAGGGGCTTCGGAGACCCAGTACTTC. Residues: CSASTGTGASETQYF.

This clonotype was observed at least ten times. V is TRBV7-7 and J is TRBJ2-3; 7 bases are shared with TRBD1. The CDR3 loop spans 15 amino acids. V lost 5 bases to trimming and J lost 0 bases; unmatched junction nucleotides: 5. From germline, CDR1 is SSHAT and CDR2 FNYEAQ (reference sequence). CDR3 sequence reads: CASSPTGFSTDTQYF. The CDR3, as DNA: TGTGCCAGCAGCCCGACAGGGTTCAGCACAGATACGCAGTATTTT.

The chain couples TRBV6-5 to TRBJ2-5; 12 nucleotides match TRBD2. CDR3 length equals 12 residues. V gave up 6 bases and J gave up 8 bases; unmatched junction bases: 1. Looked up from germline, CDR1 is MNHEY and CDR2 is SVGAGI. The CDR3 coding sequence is TGTGCCAGCAGACTAGCGGGGGGAACCCAGTACTTC. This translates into CASRLAGGTQYF.

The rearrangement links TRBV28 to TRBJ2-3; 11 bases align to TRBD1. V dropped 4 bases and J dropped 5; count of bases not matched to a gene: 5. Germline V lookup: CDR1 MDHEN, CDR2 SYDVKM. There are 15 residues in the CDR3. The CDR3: CASSSGQGGGDTQYF. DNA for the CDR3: TGTGCCAGCAGTTCGGGACAGGGGGGGGGAGATACGCAGTATTTT.

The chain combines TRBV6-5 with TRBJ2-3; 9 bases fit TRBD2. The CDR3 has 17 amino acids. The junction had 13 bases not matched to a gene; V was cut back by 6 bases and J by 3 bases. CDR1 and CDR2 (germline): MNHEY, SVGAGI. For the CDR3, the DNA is TGTGCCAGCAGGTTAAGCGGGGGGCTCAGCCAAACAGATACGCAGTATTTT. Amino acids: CASRLSGGLSQTDTQYF.

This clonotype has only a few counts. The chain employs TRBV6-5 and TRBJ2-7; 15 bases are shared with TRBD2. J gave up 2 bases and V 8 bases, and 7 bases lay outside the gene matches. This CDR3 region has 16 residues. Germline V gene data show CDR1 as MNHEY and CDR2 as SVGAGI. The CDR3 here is CASWGLAGGPTYEQYF. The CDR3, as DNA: TGTGCCAGCTGGGGACTAGCGGGGGGTCCAACCTACGAGCAGTACTTC.

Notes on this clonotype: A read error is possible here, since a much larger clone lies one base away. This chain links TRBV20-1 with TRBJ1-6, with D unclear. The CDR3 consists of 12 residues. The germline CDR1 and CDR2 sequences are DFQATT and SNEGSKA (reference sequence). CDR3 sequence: CSASTRYSHLHF. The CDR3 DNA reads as TGCAGTGCTAGCACCAGGTATTCACACCTCCACTTT.

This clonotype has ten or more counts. CDR3 in DNA: TGTGCCAGCAGCCCAGGCGGACTAGCGGCTGAGCAGTTCTTC. Translation gives CASSPGGLAAEQFF. This chain uses TRBV7-6 with TRBJ2-1; 10 bases agree with TRBD2. Germline CDR1 and CDR2: SGHVS and FNYEAQ. CDR3 length: 14 amino acids. J was trimmed by 9 bases and V by 5 bases; bases with no gene match: 7. Together with reference TRBV7-6 and TRBJ2-1, the CDR3 gives the full variable domain: GAGVSQSPRYKVTKRGQDVALRCDPISGHVSLYWYRQALGQGPEFLTYFNYEAQQDKSGLPNDRFSAERPEGSISTLTIQRTEQRDSAMYRCASSPGGLAAEQFFGPGTRLTVL.